This TCR beta chain is drawn from a study of blood T cell repertoires in COVID-19. Study-wide background: From the United States, Italy and Spain came samples of acute and convalescent COVID-19. Sources were T cells, B-cell-depleted T cells, or PBMCs; the material itself was cDNA or gDNA.

Authors' data handling: Scientists estimated how many nucleated cells there were by amplifying reference gene primers. Here immunoSEQ multiplex PCR was the method, and the copy in TCRdb shows in-frame clones only, minus some. D and trimming come from the DNA, and the V and J calls and clone size come from that table. The data hold roughly 250,000 clones, with approximately 83% observed a single time. The germline V gene has CDR1 DFQATT and CDR2 SNEGSKA (reference sequence). There are 11 residues in the CDR3. The J segment lost 8 bases and the V segment lost 5 bases, leaving 6 bases of the junction unmatched.

The chain links TRBV20-1 to TRBJ2-7; 7 positions match TRBD2. The TCR originated in a human donor in a cohort sampled during active COVID-19. The sequenced material came from peripheral blood. The CDR3 bases are TGCAGTGCTGGGGGGGAAGGGAAGCAGTACTTC. This encodes CSAGGEGKQYF.